These 21 T cell receptor beta chains share one sample of origin, sequenced in a study of T cells in Graves' hyperthyroidism and ophthalmopathy. Regions amplified from RNA transcripts were the TCR beta CDR3 regions. With the HTBI primer set, the TCR CDR3 went through a first round of RT-PCR. TCRdb re-called the multiplex PCR reads with MiXCR, one entry per CDR3 protein. The profile shows 400,000 to 550,000 distinct CDR3 sequences, approximately 15% of them singletons. Sequencing was done on a sample of blood. Every receptor here comes from a woman aged 18-29 years with Graves' hyperthyroidism.

This clonotype has just a few counts. This rearrangement joins TRBV4-1 to TRBJ2-5; possibly TRBD1 for D (6 bases). With 1 base removed from V and 5 bases from J, the gap between germline ends came to 11 bases. The CDR3 is 14 residues long. Per germline, CDR1 MGHRA and CDR2 YSYEKL. CDR3 residues: CASSQVAGAETQYF. CDR3 nucleotides: TGCGCCAGCAGCCAAGTTGCAGGGGCCGAGACCCAGTACTTC.

This clonotype occurred many times. The chain is built from TRBV3-1 and TRBJ2-5, with D tentatively TRBD2 (6 bases). The CDR3 length is 14 residues. V dropped 10 bases and J dropped 2 bases, with 17 bases sitting between them. Per germline, CDR1 LGHDT and CDR2 YNNKEL (reference sequence). DNA of the CDR3: TGTGCCACCGTCCGAGCGGGCTCTCAAGAGACCCAGTACTTC. Amino acids: CATVRAGSQETQYF.

This clonotype was seen ten or more times. This chain's CDR3 is CASRWAGADEQFF. In DNA form, the CDR3 reads TGTGCCAGCAGGTGGGCGGGAGCTGATGAGCAGTTCTTC. The chain uses TRBV9 and TRBJ2-1; TRBD2 matches at 7 bases. Trimming at V came to 5 bases and at J to 8 bases, leaving 7 bases not matched to a gene. CDR1 is SGDLS, CDR2 YYNGEE, per germline. The CDR3 totals 13 residues.

Only a few counts were recorded for this clonotype. The genes are TRBV6-6 and TRBJ2-1; no clear D gene. CDR1 is MNHNY and CDR2 is SVGAGI in the germline V gene (reference sequence). V was pared by 1 base and J by 5 bases, with 6 bases between. The CDR3 is 13 residues long. The CDR3 loop is CASSYWADNEQFF. The CDR3 region has the DNA TGTGCCAGCAGTTACTGGGCTGACAATGAGCAGTTCTTC.

Ten or more counts support this clonotype. The junction shows a germline mismatch at one end, possibly a read error. The chain carries TRBV7-7 and TRBJ2-5; unclear D gene. CDR1 SSHAT and CDR2 FNYEAQ come from the germline V gene (reference sequence). The length of the CDR3 is 14 residues. In nucleotides, the CDR3 is TGTGCTAGCAGCTTAGTGGCAGGATCAGAGACCCAGTACTTC. Residues: CASSLVAGSETQYF.

The sample holds a few counts of this clonotype. The chain combines TRBV14 with TRBJ2-1, with 8 bases lining up with TRBD1. V trimming: 4 bases; J trimming: 8 bases; junction bases outside the gene matches: 10. This CDR3 comprises 15 residues. Germline V gene data show CDR1 as SGHDN and CDR2 as FVKESK. This CDR3 reads CASSLGQGLRYEQFF. As DNA, the CDR3 is TGTGCCAGCAGCCTCGGACAGGGATTGCGATATGAGCAGTTCTTC.

This clonotype was found a few times. The V and J genes are TRBV19 and TRBJ2-1; D is possibly TRBD1 (6 bases). Germline values: CDR1 LNHDA, CDR2 SQIVND (reference sequence). Trimming cost V 0 bases and J 6 bases, with 18 bases left between them. CDR3 size: 17 residues. DNA for the CDR3: TGTGCCAGTAGTATAGACCAGACAGGCCATCTTCCCAATGAGCAGTTCTTC. This codes for CASSIDQTGHLPNEQFF.

The chain carries TRBV5-8 and TRBJ2-1, with D possibly being TRBD1 or TRBD2 (5 bases each). The CDR3 spans 16 residues. CDR1 and CDR2 (germline): SGHTS, YDEGEE. Deletions cut 0 bases from V and 4 bases from J, with 14 bases between. CDR3 amino acids: CASSLVGVRRYNEQFF. DNA of the CDR3: TGTGCCAGCAGCTTGGTGGGGGTGCGCCGGTACAATGAGCAGTTCTTC.

Many counts were recorded for this clonotype. This chain links TRBV6-2 or TRBV6-3 with TRBJ1-1, with D tentatively TRBD1 (5 bases). Germline V CDR1 and CDR2: MNHEY, SVGEGT. This CDR3 is built from 16 residues. The germline V and J ends were trimmed by 6 bases and 0 bases, with 17 bases remaining between them. CDR3 sequence reads: CASRTAEWIMNTEAFF. Here the CDR3 DNA reads TGTGCCAGCAGGACAGCGGAGTGGATAATGAACACTGAAGCTTTCTTT.

This clonotype came up many times. The CDR3 sequence is CASSDLTGLYEQYF. In DNA, the CDR3 is TGTGCCAGCAGTGACCTGACGGGGCTCTACGAGCAGTACTTC. The chain joins TRBV6-1 to TRBJ2-7, with D perhaps assigned TRBD1 or TRBD2 (5 bases each). CDR1 and CDR2 (germline): MNHNS, SASEGT. The ends were cut back, 3 bases at V and 3 bases at J, with 12 bases in the middle. The CDR3 loop spans 14 amino acids.

This clonotype was recorded many times. V is TRBV12-3 or TRBV12-4 and J is TRBJ1-5, with 10 bases lining up with TRBD1. The CDR3 is 15 amino acids. The trim removed 6 bases at V and 6 bases at J, leaving 8 bases unmatched. CDR3 DNA sequence: TGTGCCAGCAGATGGGACAGGGGAGGCACTCAGCCCCAGCATTTT. Its protein is CASRWDRGGTQPQHF.

This clonotype was counted ten times or more. The chain has TRBV12-3 or TRBV12-4 and TRBJ2-1; 9 bases agree with TRBD2. V trimming: 6 bases; J trimming: 10 bases; junction bases outside the gene matches: 13. CDR3 length: 15 amino acids. The CDR3 here is CASRKGLAKSGEQFF. The CDR3 bases are TGTGCCAGCAGGAAGGGACTAGCCAAATCCGGGGAGCAGTTCTTC.

There are a few counts of this clonotype. This rearrangement joins TRBV19 to TRBJ1-4; tentatively, D is TRBD1 (6 bases). CDR1 and CDR2 (germline): LNHDA, SQIVND (reference sequence). Trimming stripped 4 bases from V and 3 bases from J, with 15 bases between. This CDR3 spans 16 amino acids. CDR3 amino acids: CASSTGWGAANEKLFF. CDR3 coding DNA: TGTGCCAGTAGTACCGGATGGGGGGCGGCTAATGAAAAACTGTTTTTT.

This clonotype was seen at least ten times. V and J are TRBV12-3 or TRBV12-4 and TRBJ1-6, with D perhaps TRBD1 (6 bases). Trimming removed 7 bases at V and 9 bases at J, with 19 bases between. CDR3 length equals 15 residues. The CDR3 DNA reads TGTGCCAGCACCCTAAGGGGGACCCCCAGTTCACCCCTCCACTTT. This translates into CASTLRGTPSSPLHF.

Many counts were recorded for this clonotype. V gene TRBV28 combines with J gene TRBJ2-1; 9 bases match TRBD1. The V segment lost 5 bases and the J segment 3 bases; nucleotides outside the gene matches: 5. This CDR3 comprises 15 residues. Germline CDR1 is MDHEN and CDR2 is SYDVKM. CDR3 sequence reads: CASSPPDRGYNEQFF. CDR3 DNA: TGTGCCAGCAGTCCTCCGGACAGGGGCTACAATGAGCAGTTCTTC. Full variable domain (missing parts from reference TRBV28 and TRBJ2-1): DVKVTQSSRYLVKRTGEKVFLECVQDMDHENMFWYRQDPGLGLRLIYFSYDVKMKEKGDIPEGYSVSREKKERFSLILESASTNQTSMYLCASSPPDRGYNEQFFGPGTRLTVL.

In this sample, this clonotype turned up a few times. This rearrangement joins TRBV29-1 to TRBJ2-1; 7 nucleotides agree with TRBD1. The V gene's germline CDR1 is SQVTM and CDR2 ANQGSEA. With 4 bases clipped from V and 14 bases from J, the junction kept 2 bases outside the gene matches. This CDR3 spans 9 amino acids. CDR3 sequence: CSVGGQEFF. CDR3 nucleotide sequence: TGCAGCGTTGGTGGACAGGAGTTCTTC.

To note about this clonotype: The junction does not match germline at one end; this may be a read error. The rearrangement links TRBV6-2 or TRBV6-3 to TRBJ2-1; D ambiguous. This CDR3 comprises 13 residues. CDR1 is MNHEY and CDR2 is SVGEGT in the germline V gene. CDR3 nucleotide sequence: TGTGCCAGCAGTTACGAGACGAACAATAAGCAGTTCTTC. This sequence encodes CASSYETNNKQFF.

This clonotype was seen at least ten times. The chain uses TRBV27 and TRBJ2-1; the D gene could be TRBD1 or TRBD2 (6 bases each). V lost 0 bases, J lost 8 bases, and 8 bases lay in between. The germline V gene encodes CDR1 MNHEY and CDR2 SMNVEV (reference sequence). The CDR3 contains 13 residues. The chain's CDR3 is CASSLSGGDEQFF. For the CDR3, the DNA is TGTGCCAGCAGTTTATCGGGGGGCGATGAGCAGTTCTTC.

The table lists this clonotype with many counts. This chain uses TRBV20-1 with TRBJ2-1; TRBD2 matches at 12 bases. The V gene's germline CDR1 is DFQATT and CDR2 SNEGSKA (reference sequence). The CDR3 is made up of 14 amino acids. The V and J ends lost 5 bases and 3 bases, in that order; junction bases with no gene match: 2. CDR3: CSAGLAGNYNEQFF. The CDR3 nucleotides read TGCAGTGCTGGACTAGCGGGGAACTACAATGAGCAGTTCTTC.

This rearrangement joins TRBV6-1 to TRBJ2-7, with TRBD2 identical over 11 bases. This CDR3 spans 16 amino acids. Trimming cost V 4 bases and J 1 base; bases outside gene matches: 6. Germline V gene data show CDR1 as MNHNS and CDR2 as SASEGT. In nucleotides, the CDR3 is TGTGCCAGCAGTGGGGGGACTAGCGGTTCATCCTACGAGCAGTACGTC. This gives the protein CASSGGTSGSSYEQYV.

This clonotype was counted at least ten times. The chain carries TRBV10-3 and TRBJ2-5; no clear D. CDR1 ENHRY and CDR2 SYGVKD come from the germline V gene. The CDR3 runs to 14 residues. Trimming pared 0 bases from V and 2 bases from J, leaving 7 bases between. CDR3 amino acids: CAISESNRQETQYF. CDR3 DNA sequence: TGTGCCATCAGTGAGTCGAACAGACAAGAGACCCAGTACTTC.